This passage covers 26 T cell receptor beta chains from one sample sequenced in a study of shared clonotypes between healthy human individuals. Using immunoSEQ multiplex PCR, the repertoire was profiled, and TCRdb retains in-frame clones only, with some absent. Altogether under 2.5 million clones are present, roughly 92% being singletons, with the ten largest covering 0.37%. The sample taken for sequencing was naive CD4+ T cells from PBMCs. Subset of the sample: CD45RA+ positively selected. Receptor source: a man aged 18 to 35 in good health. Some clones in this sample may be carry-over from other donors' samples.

The CDR3, as DNA: TGTGCCTGGACCCGGACGGGAGCCTACGAGCAGTACTTC. Protein sequence: CAWTRTGAYEQYF. The chain carries TRBV30 and TRBJ2-7; a weak D match, TRBD2 (6 bases). The CDR3 runs 13 residues. Germline loops: CDR1 GTSNPN, CDR2 SVGIG (reference sequence). Trimming pared 4 bases from V and 2 bases from J, leaving 12 bases between.

CDR3 DNA sequence: TGTGCCAGCAGCTTACGTGCCACTGAAGCTTTCTTT. This translates into CASSLRATEAFF. V gene TRBV7-8 combines with J gene TRBJ1-1; D is unresolved. Germline CDR1 reads SGHVS; CDR2 reads FQNEAQ. The V end lost 2 bases, the J end lost 4 bases, and 5 bases lay between the germline ends. The CDR3 length is 12 residues.

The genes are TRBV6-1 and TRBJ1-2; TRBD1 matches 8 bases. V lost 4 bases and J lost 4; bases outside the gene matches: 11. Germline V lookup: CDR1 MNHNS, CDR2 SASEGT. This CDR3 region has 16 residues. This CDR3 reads CASSGGWDRLVYGYTF. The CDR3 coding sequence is TGTGCCAGCAGTGGGGGGTGGGACAGGTTGGTCTATGGCTACACCTTC.

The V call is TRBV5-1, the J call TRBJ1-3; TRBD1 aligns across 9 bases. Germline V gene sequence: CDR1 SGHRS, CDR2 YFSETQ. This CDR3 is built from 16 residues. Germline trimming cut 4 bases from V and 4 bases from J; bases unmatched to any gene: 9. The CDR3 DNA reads TGCGCCAGCAGCCAGCTGGGACAGGGCGCCGGAAACACCATATATTTT. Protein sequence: CASSQLGQGAGNTIYF.

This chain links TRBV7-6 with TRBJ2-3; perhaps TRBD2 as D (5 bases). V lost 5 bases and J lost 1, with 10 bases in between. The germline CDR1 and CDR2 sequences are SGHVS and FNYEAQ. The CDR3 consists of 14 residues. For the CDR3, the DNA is TGTGCCAGCAGCCAACCGAGGGGCACAGATACGCAGTATTTT. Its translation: CASSQPRGTDTQYF.

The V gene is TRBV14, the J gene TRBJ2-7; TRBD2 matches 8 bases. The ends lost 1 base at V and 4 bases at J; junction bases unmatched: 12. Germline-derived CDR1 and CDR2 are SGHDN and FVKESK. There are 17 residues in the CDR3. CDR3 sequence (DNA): TGTGCCAGCAGCCAAGGGGGTGCGGCGGGAGGCTATTACGAGCAGTACTTC. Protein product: CASSQGGAAGGYYEQYF.

CDR3 DNA: TGTGCTAGTGGTTTGGCTATTAGCGGGATGACGAATGAGCAGTTCTTC. Its protein is CASGLAISGMTNEQFF. The gene calls are TRBV12-5 and TRBJ2-1; 8 nucleotides match TRBD2. The CDR3 is made up of 16 amino acids. Trimming at V came to 1 base and at J to 7 bases, leaving 9 bases not matched to a gene. CDR1 is LGHNT, CDR2 FRNRAP, per germline.

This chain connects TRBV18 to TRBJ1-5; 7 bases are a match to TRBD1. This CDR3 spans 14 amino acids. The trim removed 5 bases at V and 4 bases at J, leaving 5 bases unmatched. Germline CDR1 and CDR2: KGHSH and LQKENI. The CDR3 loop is CASSGDRDNQPQHF. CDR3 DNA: TGTGCCAGCTCAGGGGACAGAGATAATCAGCCCCAGCATTTT.

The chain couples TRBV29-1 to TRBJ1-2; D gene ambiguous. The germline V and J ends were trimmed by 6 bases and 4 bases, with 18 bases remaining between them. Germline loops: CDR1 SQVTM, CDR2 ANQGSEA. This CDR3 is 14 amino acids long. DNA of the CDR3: TGCAGCGTCCCCCGGGTCGGGTCCTCCTATGGCTACACCTTC. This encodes CSVPRVGSSYGYTF. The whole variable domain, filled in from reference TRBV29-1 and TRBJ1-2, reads SAVISQKPSRDICQRGTSLTIQCQVDSQVTMMFWYRQQPGQSLTLIATANQGSEATYESGFVIDKFPISRPNLTFSTLTVSNMSPEDSSIYLCSVPRVGSSYGYTFGSGTRLTVV.

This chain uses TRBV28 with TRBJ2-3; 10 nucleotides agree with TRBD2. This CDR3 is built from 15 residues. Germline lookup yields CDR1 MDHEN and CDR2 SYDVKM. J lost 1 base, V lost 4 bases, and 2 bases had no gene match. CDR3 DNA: TGTGCCAGCAGTTACCTAGCGGGAGGCACAGATACGCAGTATTTT. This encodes CASSYLAGGTDTQYF.

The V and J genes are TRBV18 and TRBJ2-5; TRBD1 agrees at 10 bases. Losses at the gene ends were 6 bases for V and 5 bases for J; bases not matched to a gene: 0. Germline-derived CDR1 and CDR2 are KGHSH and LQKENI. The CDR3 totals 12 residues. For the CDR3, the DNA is TGTGCCAGCTCGGGACAGGGGGAGACCCAGTACTTC. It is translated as CASSGQGETQYF. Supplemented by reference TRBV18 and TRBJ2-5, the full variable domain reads NAGVMQNPRHLVRRRGQEARLRCSPMKGHSHVYWYRQLPEEGLKFMVYLQKENIIDESGMPKERFSAEFPKEGPSILRIQQVVRGDSAAYFCASSGQGETQYFGPGTRLLVL.

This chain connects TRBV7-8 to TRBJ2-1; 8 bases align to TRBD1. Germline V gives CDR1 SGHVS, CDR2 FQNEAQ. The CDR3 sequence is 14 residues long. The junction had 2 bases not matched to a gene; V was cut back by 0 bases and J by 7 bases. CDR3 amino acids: CASSLARQGNEQFF. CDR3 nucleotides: TGTGCCAGCAGCTTAGCGAGACAGGGGAATGAGCAGTTCTTC.

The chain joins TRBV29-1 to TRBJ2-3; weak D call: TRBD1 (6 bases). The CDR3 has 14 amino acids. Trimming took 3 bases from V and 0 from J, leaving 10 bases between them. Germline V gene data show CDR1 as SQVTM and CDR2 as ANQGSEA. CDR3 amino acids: CSVDLTGSTDTQYF. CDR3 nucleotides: TGCAGCGTTGACCTGACAGGAAGCACAGATACGCAGTATTTT.

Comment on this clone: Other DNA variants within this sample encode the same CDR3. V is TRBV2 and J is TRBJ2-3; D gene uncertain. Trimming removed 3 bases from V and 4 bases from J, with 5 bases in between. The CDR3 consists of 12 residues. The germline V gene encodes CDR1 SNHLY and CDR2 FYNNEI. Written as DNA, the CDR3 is TGTGCCAGCAGTGAGAGTGCAGATACGCAGTATTTT. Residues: CASSESADTQYF.

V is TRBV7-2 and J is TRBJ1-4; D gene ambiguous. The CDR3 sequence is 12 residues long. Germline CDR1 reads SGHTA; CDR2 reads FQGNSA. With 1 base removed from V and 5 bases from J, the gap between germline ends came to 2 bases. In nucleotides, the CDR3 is TGTGCCAGCAGCTTAGAAAATGAAAAACTGTTTTTT. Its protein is CASSLENEKLFF.

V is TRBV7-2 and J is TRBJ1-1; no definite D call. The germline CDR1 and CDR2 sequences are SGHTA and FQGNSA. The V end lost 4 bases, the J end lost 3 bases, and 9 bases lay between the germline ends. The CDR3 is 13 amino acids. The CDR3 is CASSSRVHTEAFF. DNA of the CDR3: TGTGCCAGCAGCTCGCGGGTACACACTGAAGCTTTCTTT. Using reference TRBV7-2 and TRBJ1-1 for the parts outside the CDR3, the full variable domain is GAGVSQSPSNKVTEKGKDVELRCDPISGHTALYWYRQSLGQGLEFLIYFQGNSAPDKSGLPSDRFSAERTGGSVSTLTIQRTQQEDSAVYLCASSSRVHTEAFFGQGTRLTVV.

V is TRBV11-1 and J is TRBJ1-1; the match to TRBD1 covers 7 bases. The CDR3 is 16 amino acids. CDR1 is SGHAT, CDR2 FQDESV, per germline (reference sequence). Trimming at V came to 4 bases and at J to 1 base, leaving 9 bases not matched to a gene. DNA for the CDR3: TGTGCCAGCAGCTACGACAGGGTCGAAGGGAACACTGAAGCTTTCTTT. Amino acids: CASSYDRVEGNTEAFF.

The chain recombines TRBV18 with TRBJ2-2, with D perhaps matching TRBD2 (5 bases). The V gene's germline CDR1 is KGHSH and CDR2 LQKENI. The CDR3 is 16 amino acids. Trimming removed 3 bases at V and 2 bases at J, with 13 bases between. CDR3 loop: CASSPGKEGNTGELFF. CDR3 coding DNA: TGTGCCAGCTCACCCGGGAAAGAAGGAAACACCGGGGAGCTGTTTTTT.

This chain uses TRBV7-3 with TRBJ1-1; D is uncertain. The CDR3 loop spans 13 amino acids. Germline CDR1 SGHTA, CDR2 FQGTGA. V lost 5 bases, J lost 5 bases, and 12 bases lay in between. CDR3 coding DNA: TGTGCCAGCAGCCAACTACGGTCGACTGAAGCTTTCTTT. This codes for CASSQLRSTEAFF.

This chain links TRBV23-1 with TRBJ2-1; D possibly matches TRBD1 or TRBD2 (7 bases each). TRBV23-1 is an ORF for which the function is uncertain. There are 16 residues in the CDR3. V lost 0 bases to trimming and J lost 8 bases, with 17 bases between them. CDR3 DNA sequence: TGCGCCAGCAGTCAATCAGCCAGCGGGACAGAGGATGAGCAGTTCTTC. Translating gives CASSQSASGTEDEQFF.

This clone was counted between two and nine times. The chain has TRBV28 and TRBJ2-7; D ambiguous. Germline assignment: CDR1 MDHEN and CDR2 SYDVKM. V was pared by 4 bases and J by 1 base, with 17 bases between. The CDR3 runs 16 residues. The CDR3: CASSSPSRRPSYEQYF. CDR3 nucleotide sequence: TGTGCCAGCAGTTCTCCTAGTCGCAGGCCATCCTACGAGCAGTACTTC.

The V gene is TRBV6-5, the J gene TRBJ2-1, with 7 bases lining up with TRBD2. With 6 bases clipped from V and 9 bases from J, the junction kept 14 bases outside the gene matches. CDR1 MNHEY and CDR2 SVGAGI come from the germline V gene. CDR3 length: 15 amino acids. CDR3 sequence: CASSARASGMGEQFF. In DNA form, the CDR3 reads TGTGCCAGCAGCGCTCGGGCTAGCGGAATGGGTGAGCAGTTCTTC.

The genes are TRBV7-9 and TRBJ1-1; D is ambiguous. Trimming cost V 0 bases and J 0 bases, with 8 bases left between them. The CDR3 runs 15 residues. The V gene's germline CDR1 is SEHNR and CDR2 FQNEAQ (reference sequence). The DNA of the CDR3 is TGTGCCAGCAGCTTAGCGTTGGCAGTGAACACTGAAGCTTTCTTT. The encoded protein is CASSLALAVNTEAFF. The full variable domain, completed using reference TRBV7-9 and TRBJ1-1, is DTGVSQNPRHKITKRGQNVTFRCDPISEHNRLYWYRQTLGQGPEFLTYFQNEAQLEKSRLLSDRFSAERPKGSFSTLEIQRTEQGDSAMYLCASSLALAVNTEAFFGQGTRLTVV.

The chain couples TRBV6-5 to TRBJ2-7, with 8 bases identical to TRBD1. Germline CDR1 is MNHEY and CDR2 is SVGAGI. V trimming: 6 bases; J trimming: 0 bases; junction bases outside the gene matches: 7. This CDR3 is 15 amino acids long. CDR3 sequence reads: CASSARDRSSYEQYF. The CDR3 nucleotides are TGTGCCAGCAGCGCCCGGGACAGGAGCTCCTACGAGCAGTACTTC.

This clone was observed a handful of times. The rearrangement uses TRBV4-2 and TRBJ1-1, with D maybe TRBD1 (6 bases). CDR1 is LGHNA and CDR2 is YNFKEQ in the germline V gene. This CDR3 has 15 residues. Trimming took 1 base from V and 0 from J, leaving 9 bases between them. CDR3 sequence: CASSQGGLMNTEAFF. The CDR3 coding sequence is TGTGCCAGCAGCCAAGGGGGGCTAATGAACACTGAAGCTTTCTTT.

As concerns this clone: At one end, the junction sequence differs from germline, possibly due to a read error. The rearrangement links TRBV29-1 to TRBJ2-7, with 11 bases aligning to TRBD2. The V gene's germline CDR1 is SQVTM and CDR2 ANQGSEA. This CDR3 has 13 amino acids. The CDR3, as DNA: TGCAGCGTGACTAGCGGGGTCTCCTACGAGCAGTGCTTC. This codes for CSVTSGVSYEQCF.